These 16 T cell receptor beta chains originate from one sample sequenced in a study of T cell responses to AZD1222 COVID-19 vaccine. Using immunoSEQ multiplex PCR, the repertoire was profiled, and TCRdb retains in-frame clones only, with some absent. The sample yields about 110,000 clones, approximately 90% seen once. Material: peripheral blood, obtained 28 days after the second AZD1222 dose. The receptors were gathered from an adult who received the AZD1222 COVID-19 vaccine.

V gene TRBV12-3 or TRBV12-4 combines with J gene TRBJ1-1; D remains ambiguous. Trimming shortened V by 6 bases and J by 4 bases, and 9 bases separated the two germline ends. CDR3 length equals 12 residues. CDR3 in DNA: TGTGCCAGCAGCCCGAGCGGCACTGAAGCTTTCTTT. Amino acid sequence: CASSPSGTEAFF.

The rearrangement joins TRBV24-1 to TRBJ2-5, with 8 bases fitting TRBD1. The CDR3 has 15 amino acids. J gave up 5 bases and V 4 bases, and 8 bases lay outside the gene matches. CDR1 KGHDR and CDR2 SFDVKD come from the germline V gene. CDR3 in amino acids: CATSEAGGTEETQYF. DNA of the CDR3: TGTGCCACCAGTGAAGCAGGGGGCACGGAGGAGACCCAGTACTTC.

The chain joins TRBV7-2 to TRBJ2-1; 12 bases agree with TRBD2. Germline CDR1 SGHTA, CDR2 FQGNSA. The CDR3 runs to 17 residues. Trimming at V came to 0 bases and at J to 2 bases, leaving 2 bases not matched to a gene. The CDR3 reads CASSLASSGGAYNEQFF. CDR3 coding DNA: TGTGCCAGCAGCTTAGCCTCTAGCGGGGGGGCCTACAATGAGCAGTTCTTC.

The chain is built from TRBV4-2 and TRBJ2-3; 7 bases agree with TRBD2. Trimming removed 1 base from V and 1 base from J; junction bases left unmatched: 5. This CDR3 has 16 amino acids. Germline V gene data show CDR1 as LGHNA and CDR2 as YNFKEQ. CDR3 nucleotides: TGTGCCAGCAGCCAAGTGGGAGGGGCGGGCACAGATACGCAGTATTTT. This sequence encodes CASSQVGGAGTDTQYF.

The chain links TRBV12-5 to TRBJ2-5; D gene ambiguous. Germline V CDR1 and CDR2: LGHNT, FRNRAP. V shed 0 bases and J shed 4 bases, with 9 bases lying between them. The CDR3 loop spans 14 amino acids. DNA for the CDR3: TGTGCTAGTGGTTTGGTGCCCCGAACAGAGACCCAGTACTTC. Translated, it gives CASGLVPRTETQYF.

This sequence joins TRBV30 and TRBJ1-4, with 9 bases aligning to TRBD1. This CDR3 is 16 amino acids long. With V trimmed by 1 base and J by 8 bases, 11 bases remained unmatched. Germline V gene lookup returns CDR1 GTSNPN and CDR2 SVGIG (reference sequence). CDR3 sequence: CAWSASNRGLWEKLFF. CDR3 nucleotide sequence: TGTGCCTGGAGTGCATCCAACAGGGGGCTTTGGGAAAAACTGTTTTTT.

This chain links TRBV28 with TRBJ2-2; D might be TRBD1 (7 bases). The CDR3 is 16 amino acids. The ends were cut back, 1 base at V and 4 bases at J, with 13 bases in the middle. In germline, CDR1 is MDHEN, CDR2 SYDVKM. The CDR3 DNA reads TGTGCCAGCAGTTTATCGGCAGGGGGGAGCACCGGGGAGCTGTTTTTT. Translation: CASSLSAGGSTGELFF.

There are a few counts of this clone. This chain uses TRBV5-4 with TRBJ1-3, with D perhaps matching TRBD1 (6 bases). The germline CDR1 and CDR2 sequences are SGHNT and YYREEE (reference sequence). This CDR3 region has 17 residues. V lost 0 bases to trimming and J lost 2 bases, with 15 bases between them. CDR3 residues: CASSLGVGQGTGNTIYF. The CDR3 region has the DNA TGTGCCAGCAGCTTGGGAGTAGGGCAGGGGACTGGAAACACCATATATTTT.

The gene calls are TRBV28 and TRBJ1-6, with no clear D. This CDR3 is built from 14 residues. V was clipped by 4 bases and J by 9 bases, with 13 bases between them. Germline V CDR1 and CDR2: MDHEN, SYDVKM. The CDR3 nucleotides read TGTGCCAGCAGTTCGGCGACATGGGGTTCACCCCTCCACTTT. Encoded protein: CASSSATWGSPLHF.

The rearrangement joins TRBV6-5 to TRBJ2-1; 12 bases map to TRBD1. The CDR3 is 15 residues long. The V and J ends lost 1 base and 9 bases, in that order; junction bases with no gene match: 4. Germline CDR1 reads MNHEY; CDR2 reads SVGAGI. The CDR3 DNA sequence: TGTGCCAGCAGTTACTATGGGACAGGGGGCGGTGAGCAGTTCTTC. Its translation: CASSYYGTGGGEQFF.

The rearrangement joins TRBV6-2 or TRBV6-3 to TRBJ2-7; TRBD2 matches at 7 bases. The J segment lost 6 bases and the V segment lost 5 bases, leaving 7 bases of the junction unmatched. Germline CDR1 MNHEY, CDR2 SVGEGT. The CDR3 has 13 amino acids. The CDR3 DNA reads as TGTGCCAGCAGTCCCGGACTAGTTTTCGAGCAGTACTTC. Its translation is CASSPGLVFEQYF.

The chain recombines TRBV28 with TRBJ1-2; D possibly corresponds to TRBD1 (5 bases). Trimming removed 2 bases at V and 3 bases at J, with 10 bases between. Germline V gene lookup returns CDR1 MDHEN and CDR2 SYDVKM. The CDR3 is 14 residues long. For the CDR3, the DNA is TGTGCCAGCAGTTTAGGGTCGGGGGACTATGGCTACACCTTC. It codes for CASSLGSGDYGYTF.

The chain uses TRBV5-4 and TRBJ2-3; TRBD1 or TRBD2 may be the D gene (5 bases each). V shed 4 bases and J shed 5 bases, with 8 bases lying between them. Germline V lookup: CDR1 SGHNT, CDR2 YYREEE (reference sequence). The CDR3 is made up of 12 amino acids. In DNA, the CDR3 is TGTGCCAGCAGCCGGGACGGAGATACGCAGTATTTT. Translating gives CASSRDGDTQYF.

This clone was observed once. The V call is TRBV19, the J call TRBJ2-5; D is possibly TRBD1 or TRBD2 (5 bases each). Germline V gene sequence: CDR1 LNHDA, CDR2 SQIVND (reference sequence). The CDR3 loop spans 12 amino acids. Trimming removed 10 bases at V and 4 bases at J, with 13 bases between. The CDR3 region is CATGRPGETQYF. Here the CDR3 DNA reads TGTGCCACGGGGCGACCGGGAGAGACCCAGTACTTC.

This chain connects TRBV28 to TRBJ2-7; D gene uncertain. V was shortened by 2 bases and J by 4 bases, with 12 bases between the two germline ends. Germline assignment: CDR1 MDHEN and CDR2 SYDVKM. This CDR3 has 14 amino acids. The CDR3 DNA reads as TGTGCCAGCAGTTTACAAGGTCTGTCGTACGAGCAGTACTTC. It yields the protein CASSLQGLSYEQYF. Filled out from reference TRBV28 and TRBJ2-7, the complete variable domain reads DVKVTQSSRYLVKRTGEKVFLECVQDMDHENMFWYRQDPGLGLRLIYFSYDVKMKEKGDIPEGYSVSREKKERFSLILESASTNQTSMYLCASSLQGLSYEQYFGPGTRLTVT.

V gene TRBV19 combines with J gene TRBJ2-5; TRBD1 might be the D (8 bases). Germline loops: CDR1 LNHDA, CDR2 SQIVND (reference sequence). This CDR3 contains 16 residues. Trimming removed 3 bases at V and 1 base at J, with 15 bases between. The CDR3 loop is CASSIRRGTGQETQYF. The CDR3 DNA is TGTGCCAGTAGTATCCGGCGGGGGACAGGCCAAGAGACCCAGTACTTC. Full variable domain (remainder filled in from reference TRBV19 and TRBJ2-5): DGGITQSPKYLFRKEGQNVTLSCEQNLNHDAMYWYRQDPGQGLRLIYYSQIVNDFQKGDIAEGYSVSREKKESFPLTVTSAQKNPTAFYLCASSIRRGTGQETQYFGPGTRLLVL.